This entry is about one T cell receptor (beta chain). Its antigen is undetermined. Data came from immunoSEQ multiplex PCR; TCRdb stores just in-frame clones and leaves some out. The profile shows 40,000 to 45,000 clones, 80% of them singletons. The record originates from a study of OX40 agonist ivuxolimab in advanced cancers. The wider study: Subjects had a mean age of roughly 60 years, with a range of about 23 to 79; roughly 80% were male. Partial responses were achieved by three patients, one with hepatocellular carcinoma and two with cutaneous melanoma.

Study-wide results and limits: Clonal expansion was seen in CD4+ and CD8+ blood T cells by week 6 at 0.1 to 3.0 mg/kg. Among expanded peripheral T cells, antigen specificity went undetermined.

The sequence came from an adult with an advanced solid tumor such as melanoma, head and neck, liver or kidney cancer. The material sequenced was CD4+ or CD8+ T cells sorted from blood, taken in a trial of the OX40 agonist ivuxolimab.

In nucleotides, the CDR3 is TGCGCCAGCAGCTTTATATTGGGACGGGAGAACACTGAAGCTTTCTTT. Translating gives CASSFILGRENTEAFF. The chain recombines TRBV5-1 with TRBJ1-1; D possibly corresponds to TRBD1 (5 bases). Germline-derived CDR1 and CDR2 are SGHRS and YFSETQ. V was trimmed by 2 bases and J by 1 base, leaving 15 bases between them. The CDR3 loop spans 16 amino acids.